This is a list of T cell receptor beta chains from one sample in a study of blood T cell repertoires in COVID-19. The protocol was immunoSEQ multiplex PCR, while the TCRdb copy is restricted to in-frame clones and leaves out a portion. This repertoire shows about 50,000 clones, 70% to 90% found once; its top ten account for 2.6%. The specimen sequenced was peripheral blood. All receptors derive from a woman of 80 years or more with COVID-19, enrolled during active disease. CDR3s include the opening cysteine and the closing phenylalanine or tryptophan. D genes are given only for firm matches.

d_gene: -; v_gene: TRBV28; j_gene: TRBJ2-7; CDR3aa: CASSGHPAYEQYF; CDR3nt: TGTGCCAGCAGCGGACATCCTGCCTACGAGCAGTACTTC
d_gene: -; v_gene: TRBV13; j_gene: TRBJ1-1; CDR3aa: CASSRTVNTEAFF; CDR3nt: TGTGCCAGCAGCCGTACAGTGAACACTGAAGCTTTCTTT
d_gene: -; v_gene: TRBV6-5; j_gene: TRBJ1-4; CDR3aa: CASSYSTVNEKLFF; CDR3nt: TGTGCCAGCAGTTACTCGACAGTTAATGAAAAACTGTTTTTT
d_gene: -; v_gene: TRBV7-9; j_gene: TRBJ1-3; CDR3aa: CASSIQEEGDGNTIYF; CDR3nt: TGTGCCAGCAGCATACAGGAAGAAGGGGATGGAAACACCATATATTTT
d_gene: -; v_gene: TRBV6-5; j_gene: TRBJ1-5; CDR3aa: CAAELGVGQPQHF; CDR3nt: TGTGCCGCGGAGTTGGGAGTTGGTCAGCCCCAGCATTTT
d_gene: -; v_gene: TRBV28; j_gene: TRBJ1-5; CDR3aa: CASSLYRVERPQHF; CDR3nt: TGTGCCAGCAGTTTATACAGGGTGGAGAGGCCCCAGCATTTT
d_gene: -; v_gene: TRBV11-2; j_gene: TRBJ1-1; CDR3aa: CASSLIREATEAFF; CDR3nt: TGTGCCAGCAGCTTAATCCGGGAAGCGACTGAAGCTTTCTTT
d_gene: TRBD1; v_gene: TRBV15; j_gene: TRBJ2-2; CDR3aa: CATSRAGTGNTGELFF; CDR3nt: TGTGCCACCAGCAGAGCCGGGACAGGTAACACCGGGGAGCTGTTTTTT
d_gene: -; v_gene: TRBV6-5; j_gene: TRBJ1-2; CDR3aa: CASSLTGTSFYGYTF; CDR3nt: TGTGCCAGCAGCCTAACCGGGACATCTTTCTATGGCTACACCTTC
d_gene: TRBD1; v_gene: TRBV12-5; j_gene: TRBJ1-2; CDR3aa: CASGFSRTGSGYTF; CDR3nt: TGTGCTAGTGGTTTTAGCCGGACAGGGAGCGGCTACACCTTC
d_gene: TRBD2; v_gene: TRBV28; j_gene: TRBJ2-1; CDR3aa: CASSLSGLAASYNEQFF; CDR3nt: TGTGCCAGCAGTTTAAGTGGGCTAGCGGCCTCCTACAATGAGCAGTTCTTC
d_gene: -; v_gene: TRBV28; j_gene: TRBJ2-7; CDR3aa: CASSPRFRRSYEQYF; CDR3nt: TGTGCCAGCAGTCCACGTTTCAGGCGATCCTACGAGCAGTACTTC
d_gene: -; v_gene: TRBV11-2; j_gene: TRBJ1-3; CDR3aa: CASSLFAGISGNTIYF; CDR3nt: TGTGCCAGCAGCTTATTCGCGGGGATCTCTGGAAACACCATATATTTT
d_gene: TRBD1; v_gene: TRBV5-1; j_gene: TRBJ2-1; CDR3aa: CASSLALGTGGGEQFF; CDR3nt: TGCGCCAGCAGCTTGGCCCTCGGGACAGGGGGCGGTGAGCAGTTCTTC
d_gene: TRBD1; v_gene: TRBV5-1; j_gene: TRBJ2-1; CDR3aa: CASSLAGTGAGGEQFF; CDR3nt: TGCGCCAGCAGCTTGGCCGGGACAGGGGCCGGCGGTGAGCAGTTCTTC
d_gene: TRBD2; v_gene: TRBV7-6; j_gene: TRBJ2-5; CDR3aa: CASSLKLAGSSQETQYF; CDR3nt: TGTGCCAGCAGCTTAAAGCTAGCGGGATCGAGCCAAGAGACCCAGTACTTC
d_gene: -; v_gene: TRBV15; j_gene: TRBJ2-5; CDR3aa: CATSRVGRRETQYF; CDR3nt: TGTGCCACCAGCAGAGTTGGGAGGCGGGAGACCCAGTACTTC
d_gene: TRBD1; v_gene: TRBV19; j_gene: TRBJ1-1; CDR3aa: CASIDRGATEAFF; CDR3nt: TGTGCCAGTATTGACAGGGGCGCCACTGAAGCTTTCTTT